A single sample gave rise to the 32 T cell receptor beta chains below, sequenced in a study of T cell responses to AZD1222 COVID-19 vaccine. Clones were read by immunoSEQ multiplex PCR, and TCRdb kept only the in-frame ones, dropping some. Of over 110,000 clones in the sample, approximately 94% are singletons; the top ten hold around 4.7%. The sequenced sample was peripheral blood, obtained on day 0 of AZD1222 vaccination. These receptors were taken from an adult in good health.

In nucleotides, the CDR3 is TGTGCCAGCAGCTTTGGGTGTCGAGGGGGGTCGAGCTCCTACGAGCAGTACTTC. It translates to CASSFGCRGGSSSYEQYF. This chain links TRBV12-1 with TRBJ2-7. TRBV12-1 is annotated as a pseudogene. The CDR3 has 18 residues.

This rearrangement joins TRBV7-8 to TRBJ2-5, with D uncertain. This CDR3 has 13 amino acids. The germline gives CDR1 SGHVS, CDR2 FQNEAQ. Trimming shortened V by 0 bases and J by 3 bases, and 5 bases separated the two germline ends. The CDR3 DNA is TGTGCCAGCAGCTTAGCGCAAAAAGAGACCCAGTACTTC. Translation: CASSLAQKETQYF.

The chain has TRBV6-5 and TRBJ1-2; TRBD1 matches 10 bases. Trimming at V came to 4 bases and at J to 8 bases, leaving 7 bases not matched to a gene. This CDR3 is built from 14 residues. Germline V gene sequence: CDR1 MNHEY, CDR2 SVGAGI. The CDR3 bases are TGTGCCAGCAGTTCCGACAGGGGGCTAGGGGGCTACACCTTC. Translation gives CASSSDRGLGGYTF.

The chain uses TRBV7-9 and TRBJ1-3, with a possible D match to TRBD1 (6 bases). The CDR3 sequence is 15 residues long. The V end lost 7 bases, the J end lost 0 bases, and 13 bases lay between the germline ends. Germline CDR1 and CDR2: SEHNR and FQNEAQ (reference sequence). The CDR3 protein is CASTWTGASGNTIYF. For the CDR3, the DNA is TGTGCCAGCACCTGGACGGGGGCCTCTGGAAACACCATATATTTT.

CDR3 sequence reads: CASTSGVGGPQHF. CDR3 in DNA: TGTGCCAGCACCTCAGGGGTGGGAGGGCCCCAGCATTTT. The gene calls are TRBV2 and TRBJ1-5; D perhaps matches TRBD1 (6 bases). Per the germline V gene, CDR1 is SNHLY and CDR2 is FYNNEI. The CDR3 loop spans 13 amino acids. Between the trimmed V and J ends, which lost 7 bases and 9 bases, there was a span of 16 bases.

This chain connects TRBV6-2 or TRBV6-3 to TRBJ1-6, with 7 nucleotides matching TRBD1. With V trimmed by 2 bases and J by 6 bases, 7 bases remained unmatched. This CDR3 contains 16 residues. The germline CDR1 and CDR2 sequences are MNHEY and SVGEGT. The CDR3 region has the DNA TGTGCCAGCAGTTACGGCCGGACAGGTTTTAATTCACCCCTCCACTTT. Translation: CASSYGRTGFNSPLHF.

The chain combines TRBV19 with TRBJ1-1, with TRBD1 matching 8 bases. V was clipped by 5 bases and J by 0 bases; unmatched bases: 11. The length of the CDR3 is 17 residues. Germline CDR1 reads LNHDA; CDR2 reads SQIVND (reference sequence). In DNA, the CDR3 is TGTGCCAGTAGTCCCCGGGACAGGAACTTCATGAACACTGAAGCTTTCTTT. It translates to CASSPRDRNFMNTEAFF.

The chain joins TRBV15 to TRBJ1-1; D not certain. CDR3 size: 13 residues. V was cut by 7 bases and J by 3 bases, with 12 bases left in between. CDR1 is LNHNV and CDR2 is YYDKDF in the germline V gene (reference sequence). The CDR3 region is CATTEYPDTEAFF. DNA for the CDR3: TGTGCCACCACTGAATATCCAGACACTGAAGCTTTCTTT.

The V call is TRBV28, the J call TRBJ1-1; 9 bases map to TRBD1. Germline V gene lookup returns CDR1 MDHEN and CDR2 SYDVKM. V lost 6 bases, J lost 1 base, and 6 bases stayed unmatched. This CDR3 comprises 15 residues. CDR3: CASRGQGRGNTEAFF. CDR3 nucleotides: TGTGCCAGCAGGGGACAGGGTCGTGGGAACACTGAAGCTTTCTTT.

This chain links TRBV2 with TRBJ2-7, with a weak D call TRBD1 (6 bases). This CDR3 has 15 residues. Germline V gives CDR1 SNHLY, CDR2 FYNNEI. V gave up 2 bases and J gave up 7 bases, with 18 bases separating them. The CDR3 sequence: CASSETSRGRGEQYF. CDR3 DNA: TGTGCCAGCAGTGAAACTTCCAGGGGTCGCGGGGAGCAGTACTTC.

This chain connects TRBV15 to TRBJ2-2, with TRBD2 as a possible D gene (5 bases). V lost 1 base to trimming and J lost 6 bases, with 15 bases between them. The CDR3 covers 16 residues. Germline V CDR1 and CDR2: LNHNV, YYDKDF (reference sequence). CDR3 in amino acids: CATSRGELARAGELFF. CDR3 bases: TGTGCCACCAGCAGAGGGGAGCTAGCTCGGGCCGGGGAGCTGTTTTTT.

The CDR3 sequence is CASSEPGGGHNEQFF. The DNA of the CDR3 is TGTGCCAGCAGCGAGCCGGGGGGAGGGCACAATGAGCAGTTCTTC. The chain links TRBV6-5 to TRBJ2-1; TRBD2 agrees at 7 bases. Germline V gene sequence: CDR1 MNHEY, CDR2 SVGAGI. V shed 6 bases, J shed 5 bases, and the junction held 10 bases outside the gene matches. This CDR3 is built from 15 residues.

The genes are TRBV3-1 (or the pseudogene TRBV3-2) and TRBJ2-7; 11 bases are a match to TRBD2. The CDR3 is 16 amino acids. Unmatched junction bases numbered 9, after V lost 6 bases and J lost 2 bases. CDR1 and CDR2 (germline): LGHDT, YNNKEL (reference sequence). The CDR3 DNA reads as TGTGCCAGCAGTGACCAGCCGGGACTAGCGGCCTACGAGCAGTACTTC. It translates to CASSDQPGLAAYEQYF.

This clone was observed a few times. The gene calls are TRBV9 and TRBJ1-1; 9 nucleotides align to TRBD1. With V trimmed by 3 bases and J by 4 bases, 4 bases remained unmatched. CDR1 and CDR2 from the germline V gene are SGDLS and YYNGEE. The CDR3 is 14 residues long. CDR3 sequence (DNA): TGTGCCAGCAGCGCGGACAGGGGATCCACTGAAGCTTTCTTT. Its protein is CASSADRGSTEAFF. The full variable domain, with the rest looked up from reference TRBV9 and TRBJ1-1, is DSGVTQTPKHLITATGQRVTLRCSPRSGDLSVYWYQQSLDQGLQFLIQYYNGEERAKGNILERFSAQQFPDLHSELNLSSLELGDSALYFCASSADRGSTEAFFGQGTRLTVV.

The J gene is TRBJ1-5, the V gene TRBV19; 7 nucleotides match TRBD1. Germline loops: CDR1 LNHDA, CDR2 SQIVND (reference sequence). Germline trimming cut 6 bases from V and 1 base from J; bases unmatched to any gene: 6. This CDR3 has 15 amino acids. The CDR3 DNA sequence: TGTGCCAGTAGGACGACAGGGAGGAGCAATCAGCCCCAGCATTTT. Protein: CASRTTGRSNQPQHF.

The V and J genes are TRBV5-1 and TRBJ1-6; 9 bases agree with TRBD1. This CDR3 spans 15 amino acids. The V gene's germline CDR1 is SGHRS and CDR2 YFSETQ. Trimming took 3 bases from V and 10 from J; bases not matched to a gene: 8. The CDR3 is CASSSQGQGGSPLHF. For the CDR3, the DNA is TGCGCCAGCAGCTCCCAGGGACAGGGAGGGTCACCCCTCCACTTT.

This chain connects TRBV5-1 to TRBJ2-3; TRBD2 agrees at 15 bases. This CDR3 contains 16 residues. CDR1 SGHRS and CDR2 YFSETQ come from the germline V gene. V gave up 4 bases and J gave up 3 bases; unmatched junction bases: 3. Written as DNA, the CDR3 is TGCGCCAGCAGCCGGACTAGCGGGGGGGCGACAGATACGCAGTATTTT. This translates into CASSRTSGGATDTQYF.

In this sample, this clone turned up a few times. The chain has TRBV15 and TRBJ2-7, with a weak D call TRBD2 (6 bases). Trimming removed 0 bases from V and 0 bases from J, with 12 bases in between. The CDR3 runs 16 residues. Germline values: CDR1 LNHNV, CDR2 YYDKDF (reference sequence). CDR3 protein: CATSRDHPGLSYEQYF. DNA for the CDR3: TGTGCCACCAGCAGAGATCACCCGGGACTCTCCTACGAGCAGTACTTC.

The J gene is TRBJ2-5, the V gene TRBV18; D remains unclear. Germline CDR1 and CDR2: KGHSH and LQKENI. This CDR3 has 12 amino acids. Trimming cost V 1 base and J 6 bases, with 6 bases left between them. CDR3 sequence reads: CASSPQEKTQYF. In DNA form, the CDR3 reads TGTGCCAGCTCACCACAGGAAAAGACCCAGTACTTC. The full variable domain, completed using reference TRBV18 and TRBJ2-5, is NAGVMQNPRHLVRRRGQEARLRCSPMKGHSHVYWYRQLPEEGLKFMVYLQKENIIDESGMPKERFSAEFPKEGPSILRIQQVVRGDSAAYFCASSPQEKTQYFGPGTRLLVL.

This chain connects TRBV5-1 to TRBJ2-7; 8 bases align to TRBD1. Germline V gene lookup returns CDR1 SGHRS and CDR2 YFSETQ. The V gene end was trimmed by 5 bases and the J gene end by 6 bases; junction bases not matched to a gene: 7. The CDR3 totals 13 residues. DNA for the CDR3: TGCGCCAGCAGTAATACAGGGGGGAGCGAGCAGTACTTC. Translating it yields CASSNTGGSEQYF.

This rearrangement joins TRBV27 to TRBJ2-5, with 7 bases identical to TRBD2. Germline trimming cut 8 bases from V and 0 bases from J; bases unmatched to any gene: 3. The CDR3 has 13 residues. Germline CDR1 MNHEY, CDR2 SMNVEV (reference sequence). CDR3 protein: CASVGTNQETQYF. The CDR3 nucleotides read TGTGCCAGCGTCGGGACTAACCAAGAGACCCAGTACTTC.

The chain combines TRBV6-2 or TRBV6-3 with TRBJ2-3; D is unresolved. The CDR3 runs 12 residues. The V gene's germline CDR1 is MNHEY and CDR2 SVGEGT. The germline V and J ends were trimmed by 5 bases and 5 bases, with 8 bases remaining between them. The CDR3 protein is CASSTNLDTQYF. For the CDR3, the DNA is TGTGCCAGCAGTACCAATTTAGATACGCAGTATTTT.

V and J are TRBV6-5 and TRBJ2-3; D is unresolved. This CDR3 spans 13 amino acids. The germline V gene has CDR1 MNHEY and CDR2 SVGAGI. V was pared by 0 bases and J by 4 bases, with 5 bases between. In DNA form, the CDR3 reads TGTGCCAGCAGTTACTCGTCCCCAGATACGCAGTATTTT. Its protein product is CASSYSSPDTQYF.

This chain uses TRBV7-2 with TRBJ2-1; 15 positions match TRBD2. The CDR3 consists of 20 residues. Unmatched junction bases numbered 10, after V lost 0 bases and J lost 4 bases. Germline V gene lookup returns CDR1 SGHTA and CDR2 FQGNSA. Here the CDR3 DNA reads TGTGCCAGCAGCTTAGCCCCACCGGGACTAGCGGGAGGCACTTACAATGAGCAGTTCTTC. It yields the protein CASSLAPPGLAGGTYNEQFF.

This clone was seen a single time. The chain combines TRBV9 with TRBJ2-1; D perhaps matches TRBD2 (5 bases). The CDR3 runs to 15 residues. Per the germline V gene, CDR1 is SGDLS and CDR2 is YYNGEE. Trimming removed 3 bases from V and 6 bases from J, with 16 bases in between. Here the CDR3 DNA reads TGTGCCAGCAGCGCATTCGGGATTAGGCTCAATGAGCAGTTCTTC. Translating gives CASSAFGIRLNEQFF.

The V gene is TRBV2, the J gene TRBJ2-1; 9 nucleotides line up with TRBD2. The CDR3 spans 14 residues. V shed 7 bases and J 7 bases; nucleotides not matched to a gene: 8. The germline gives CDR1 SNHLY, CDR2 FYNNEI. CDR3 nucleotides: TGTGCCAGCATCCCCCTAGCGGGACGGAATGAGCAGTTCTTC. Its translation is CASIPLAGRNEQFF.

The V call is TRBV18, the J call TRBJ1-4; D unresolved. There are 15 residues in the CDR3. Germline V gene lookup returns CDR1 KGHSH and CDR2 LQKENI. V shed 4 bases and J shed 0 bases, with 9 bases lying between them. The CDR3 bases are TGTGCCAGCTCACTTCAGAACCCAACTAATGAAAAACTGTTTTTT. Protein sequence: CASSLQNPTNEKLFF.

The gene calls are TRBV3-1 (or the pseudogene TRBV3-2) and TRBJ2-5, with 10 bases identical to TRBD2. J was trimmed by 9 bases and V by 6 bases; bases with no gene match: 16. The CDR3 runs 16 residues. Germline assignment: CDR1 LGHDT and CDR2 YNNKEL (reference sequence). This CDR3 reads CASSLLAGVAVASQYF. CDR3 DNA sequence: TGTGCCAGCAGTCTTCTAGCGGGGGTAGCGGTTGCGTCCCAGTACTTC.

The V call is TRBV30, the J call TRBJ1-5; D gene ambiguous. CDR1 GTSNPN and CDR2 SVGIG come from the germline V gene (reference sequence). V shed 1 base and J shed 11 bases, with 12 bases lying between them. The CDR3 totals 12 residues. As DNA, the CDR3 is TGTGCCTGGAGTGCCCTTGGGGTGACCCAGCATTTT. It specifies CAWSALGVTQHF.

The chain uses TRBV6-5 and TRBJ2-2; tentatively, D is TRBD1 or TRBD2 (5 bases each). This CDR3 region has 14 residues. CDR1 MNHEY and CDR2 SVGAGI come from the germline V gene. Trimming shortened V by 10 bases and J by 0 bases, and 12 bases separated the two germline ends. The CDR3 protein is CATSGQANTGELFF. Written as DNA, the CDR3 is TGTGCCACCTCGGGGCAGGCGAACACCGGGGAGCTGTTTTTT.

The chain is built from TRBV27 and TRBJ1-2, with D perhaps TRBD1 (5 bases). Trimming left V 1 base short and J 5 bases short, with 20 bases between. The CDR3 contains 17 residues. Germline CDR1 reads MNHEY; CDR2 reads SMNVEV (reference sequence). Here the CDR3 reads CASSLFGARGGLYGYTF. The CDR3 DNA reads TGTGCCAGCAGTTTATTTGGGGCCAGAGGCGGTCTTTATGGCTACACCTTC.

The rearrangement links TRBV12-3 or TRBV12-4 to TRBJ2-7, with TRBD1 identical over 11 bases. The ends lost 6 bases at V and 5 bases at J; junction bases unmatched: 3. The CDR3 is 13 amino acids. The CDR3 here is CASSRTGGDEQYF. CDR3 bases: TGTGCCAGCAGCCGGACAGGGGGCGACGAGCAGTACTTC.